This T cell receptor beta chain was sequenced in a study of graft-versus-host responses after intestinal transplantation. Study in general: All recipients were given anti-thymocyte globulin induction, and tacrolimus and steroids were then administered for three to four years.

TCRdb's copy holds only in-frame clones and misses some; the assay was immunoSEQ multiplex PCR. The sample has roughly 9,400 clones, around 94% seen once. The receptor was isolated from a human patient who received an intestinal transplant, so some T cells may come from the graft donor. The sample consisted of PBMCs, taken 8 days after intestinal transplant.

The CDR3 sequence: CASSPTGATNTGELFF. For the CDR3, the DNA is TGTGCCAGCTCCCCGACAGGAGCCACGAACACCGGGGAGCTGTTTTTT. The V and J genes are TRBV18 and TRBJ2-2; tentatively, D is TRBD1 (6 bases). The CDR3 covers 16 residues. V was trimmed by 6 bases and J by 0 bases, leaving 14 bases between them. Looked up from germline, CDR1 is KGHSH and CDR2 is LQKENI.